This TCR beta chain was captured by sequencing in a study of blood T cell repertoires in COVID-19. Study information: Sources were T cells, B-cell-depleted T cells, or PBMCs; the material itself was cDNA or gDNA.

This table comes from immunoSEQ multiplex PCR, and its TCRdb copy is limited to in-frame clones, with some not included. The sample has 300,000 or so clones; 80% to 90% are singletons. The sequencing sample was made of peripheral blood. This sequence originates from a woman in her 40s who had recovered from COVID-19.

CDR3 in DNA: TGTGCCAGCAGACCGGACAGGAGTCAAGAGACCCAGTACTTC. This codes for CASRPDRSQETQYF. This chain connects TRBV5-4 to TRBJ2-5, with 7 bases aligning to TRBD1. With 5 bases clipped from V and 2 bases from J, the junction kept 6 bases outside the gene matches. Germline V gives CDR1 SGHNT, CDR2 YYREEE (reference sequence). There are 14 residues in the CDR3.